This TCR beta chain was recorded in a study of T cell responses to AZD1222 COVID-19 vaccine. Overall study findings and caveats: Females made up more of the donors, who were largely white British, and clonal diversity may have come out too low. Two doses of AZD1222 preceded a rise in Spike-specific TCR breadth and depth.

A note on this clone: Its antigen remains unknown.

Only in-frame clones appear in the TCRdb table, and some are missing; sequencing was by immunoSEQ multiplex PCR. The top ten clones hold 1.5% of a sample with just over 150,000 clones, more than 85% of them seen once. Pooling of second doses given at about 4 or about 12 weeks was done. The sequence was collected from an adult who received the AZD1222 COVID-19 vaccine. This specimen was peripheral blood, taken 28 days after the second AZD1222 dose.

The CDR3 coding sequence is TGTGCCACCAGCAGAGTCGTCGCCAGTCGGAACACCGGGGAGCTGTTTTTT. It specifies CATSRVVASRNTGELFF. This chain joins TRBV15 and TRBJ2-2; the D is unclear. Trimming stripped 1 base from V and 1 base from J, with 13 bases between. The CDR3 is made up of 17 amino acids. CDR1 and CDR2 (germline): LNHNV, YYDKDF (reference sequence).